The clone carrying this TCR beta chain was seen ten or more times. The sample is drawn from a study of beta chain features in type 1 diabetes. Per germline, CDR1 KGHSH and CDR2 LQKENI. This CDR3 region has 12 residues. Trimming removed 3 bases at V and 9 bases at J, with 9 bases between. Of the isolated RNA, all was reverse transcribed, and so the sequenced material was expressed TCRB transcripts. Generated by immunoSEQ multiplex PCR, the TCRdb table keeps only in-frame clones and is missing some. The sample consists of about 150,000 clones, over 7.5% of them appearing once. The sequenced sample consisted of central memory CD4+ T cells from blood. The chain combines TRBV18 with TRBJ2-1; tentatively, D is TRBD1 (5 bases). This sequence was found in a young man in good health. This chain's CDR3 is CASSPDNSEQFF. CDR3 DNA sequence: TGTGCCAGCTCACCGGACAATAGTGAGCAGTTCTTC.